These T cell receptor beta chains were read from a single sample in a study of response to subunit inactivated influenza vaccine. TCRdb reprocessed the RT-PCR reads via MiXCR and lists one record per CDR3 protein. The sample consists of roughly 780,000 distinct CDR3 sequences, around 20% of them appearing once. Source: PBMCs from blood, taken less than 6 days after vaccination. The source is a man between 45 and 60 years old who received an inactivated influenza vaccine. Both conserved end residues are part of each CDR3. Fields, in order: clone size, J gene, D gene, V gene, CDR3 DNA, CDR3 protein. D genes are given only for firm matches. Clone size appears in some rows only: once, few, many, or a class for an expanded clone.

>-|TRBJ2-1|TRBD1|TRBV5-6
TGTGCCAGCAGCCCCGACAGGGGGGTTTACAATGAGCAGTTCTTC
CASSPDRGVYNEQFF
>-|TRBJ2-1|TRBD2|TRBV20-1
TGCAGTGCTAGAGACCCCGGGACTAGCGGGAGTTCTGAGCAGTTCTTC
CSARDPGTSGSSEQFF
>few|TRBJ2-1|-|TRBV5-6
TGTGCCAGCAGGGAAACAGGGAACAATGAGCAGTTCTTC
CASRETGNNEQFF
>-|TRBJ2-3|-|TRBV6-1
TGTGCCAGCAGTGAAGTCGCTACAAATACGCAGTATTTT
CASSEVATNTQYF
>few|TRBJ1-1|-|TRBV20-1
TGCAGTGCTAGAACCGGTGGCGTTTTGAACACTGAAGCTTTCTTT
CSARTGGVLNTEAFF
>few|TRBJ2-7|-|TRBV3-1
TGTGCCAGCAGCCAGGGGCGGTGGGCCTCCTACGAGCAGTACTTC
CASSQGRWASYEQYF
>-|TRBJ2-2|-|TRBV4-1
TGCGCCAGCAGCCAAGTTTCGGCAGGGGTTTACACCGGGGAGCTGTTTTTT
CASSQVSAGVYTGELFF
>-|TRBJ2-7|-|TRBV4-2
TGTGCCAGCAGCCATCGAGGGGGTCCCGAGCAGTACTTC
CASSHRGGPEQYF
>few|TRBJ2-1|TRBD2|TRBV12-3/TRBV12-4
TGTGCCAGCAGTTTATTGGGACTAGCGGGGCCCTACAATGAGCAGTTCTTC
CASSLLGLAGPYNEQFF
>many|TRBJ2-1|TRBD2|TRBV7-2
TGTGCCAGCAGCTTAATGTCGGGGACTAGCGGCAATGAGCAGTTCTTC
CASSLMSGTSGNEQFF
>many|TRBJ2-1|-|TRBV20-1
TGCAGTGCTGGCCGGGACCCATACAATGAGCAGTTCTTC
CSAGRDPYNEQFF
>-|TRBJ1-4|TRBD1|TRBV4-3
TGCGCCAGCAGCCAAGATTCTGGGACAGGGGATGAAAAACTGTTTTTT
CASSQDSGTGDEKLFF
>-|TRBJ2-2|TRBD2|TRBV6-2/TRBV6-3
TGTGCCAGCAGAAGGACTAGCGGGAGGTTAGGAGCCGGGGAGCTGTTTTTT
CASRRTSGRLGAGELFF
>-|TRBJ2-1|-|TRBV4-3
TGCGCCAGCAGCCAGGCAGGGGCAGGTGAGCAGTTCTTC
CASSQAGAGEQFF
>few|TRBJ1-5|-|TRBV9
TGTGCCAGCAGCGTAGGCCAAGGGGGCAATCAGCCCCAGCATTTT
CASSVGQGGNQPQHF
>many|TRBJ2-3|TRBD2|TRBV13
TGTGCCAGCAGCCCCGGGAGGTATACGCAGTATTTT
CASSPGRYTQYF
>-|TRBJ2-3|TRBD2|TRBV6-1
TGTGCCAGCAGACCCCGACCCGGGACTAGCGGGCCCCGCACAGATACGCAGTATTTT
CASRPRPGTSGPRTDTQYF
>few|TRBJ2-1|TRBD2|TRBV9
TGTGCCAGCAGCGAGGGACTAGGGACCTACAATGAGCAGTTCTTC
CASSEGLGTYNEQFF
>-|TRBJ2-5|TRBD2|TRBV20-1
TGCAGTGCTAGTGAATGGATTCTAGCGGAGTCCAAAGAGACCCAGTACTTC
CSASEWILAESKETQYF
>-|TRBJ2-3|TRBD2|TRBV28
TGTGCCAGCAGTTTAGAGACTAGCGGACACACAGATACGCAGTATTTT
CASSLETSGHTDTQYF
>many|TRBJ2-2|TRBD2|TRBV5-1
TGCGCCAGCAGCGAAGGACTAGCGACCAACACCGGGGAGCTGTTTTTT
CASSEGLATNTGELFF
>-|TRBJ2-3|-|TRBV29-1
TGCAGCGTTGAGGACGGGTGGGTTAGCACAGATACGCAGTATTTT
CSVEDGWVSTDTQYF
>-|TRBJ2-2|TRBD1|TRBV24-1
TGTGCCACCAGTGGCCCCGGGACAGGGGACACCGGGGAGCTGTTTTTT
CATSGPGTGDTGELFF
>few|TRBJ2-1|TRBD2|TRBV5-1
TGCGCCAGCAGCCCTTCCCATGGACTAGCGAATTCCTACAATGAGCAGTTCTTC
CASSPSHGLANSYNEQFF
>-|TRBJ2-7|-|TRBV5-1
TGCGCCAGCAGCCAGCTAGCCACTTTAGAGCAGTACTTC
CASSQLATLEQYF
>-|TRBJ1-1|-|TRBV20-1
TGCAGTGCTAGAGATCGAAGACAGGATAATTTGAACACTGAAGCTTTCTTT
CSARDRRQDNLNTEAFF
>many|TRBJ2-1|TRBD2|TRBV7-2
TGTGCCAGCAGCTCTCGGACTAGCGGGGGGGCACTTGAGCAGTTCTTC
CASSSRTSGGALEQFF
>few|TRBJ2-2|TRBD1|TRBV5-1
TGCGCCAGCAGCTTGCGCGACAGGGTAACAACCGGGGAGCTGTTTTTT
CASSLRDRVTTGELFF
>-|TRBJ2-1|TRBD1|TRBV20-1
TGCAGTGCTTCCCTGGACAGGGGGCTTGGTGAGCAGTTCTTC
CSASLDRGLGEQFF
>-|TRBJ2-6|-|TRBV7-8
TGTGCCAGCAGCTTAGGAGGCGCCAGGGGAGGGTCTAGGGCCAACGTCCTGACTTTC
CASSLGGARGGSRANVLTF
>few|TRBJ1-6|-|TRBV20-1
TGCAGTGCTAGAGGGGTCAGTTCACCCCTCCACTTT
CSARGVSSPLHF
>few|TRBJ2-2|TRBD2|TRBV27
TGTGCCAGCAGTTTAGTTGCGGGAGGGGGCACCGGGGAGCTGTTTTTT
CASSLVAGGGTGELFF